A selection of T cell receptor beta chains follows, all from one sample in a study of spatial heterogeneity in lung cancer. TCRdb recomputed calls from the 5' RACE reads with MiXCR, one row per CDR3 protein. The data contain about 48,000 distinct CDR3 sequences, around 5.2% of them seen just once; the ten biggest clones take up more than 9.5%. Sequencing used PBMCs, obtained at surgery. These receptors originate from a male donor with early-stage non-small cell lung cancer. The CDR3 runs from the conserved cysteine through the conserved F or W. Fields, in order: V gene, D gene, J gene, CDR3 protein. D genes are given only for firm matches.

TRBV7-2	TRBD2	TRBJ2-4	CASSSGLAGKNIQYF
TRBV11-2	NA	TRBJ2-7	CASSLGDSYEQYF
TRBV28	NA	TRBJ2-3	CASSLSAGVSSTDTQYF
TRBV9	TRBD1	TRBJ1-5	CASSEGTGGDDQPQHF
TRBV27	NA	TRBJ2-6	CASSWKVPSGANVLTF
TRBV5-1	NA	TRBJ2-5	CASSLVVQETQYF
TRBV12-5	NA	TRBJ2-1	CASAFSVGNEQFF
TRBV7-9	NA	TRBJ1-1	CASSWILGHEAFF
TRBV6-2/TRBV6-3	NA	TRBJ1-2	CASSYMGSYTF
TRBV29-1	NA	TRBJ2-1	CSVEGPDEQFF
TRBV20-1	NA	TRBJ2-1	CSATDPRVDEQFF
TRBV5-1	TRBD1	TRBJ1-6	CASSYRTGDSPLHF
TRBV10-3	TRBD2	TRBJ2-3	CAISVEELAGEWDTQYF
TRBV4-2	NA	TRBJ1-1	CASSQGSVGALTEAFF
TRBV6-5	NA	TRBJ2-3	CASSPRHRDTQYF
TRBV7-2	NA	TRBJ2-6	CASSLETGANVLTF
TRBV9	TRBD1	TRBJ1-1	CASSLQGRTEAFF
TRBV20-1	TRBD2	TRBJ2-7	CSTETSGRSGEQYF
TRBV20-1	NA	TRBJ2-1	CSAGIASEQFF
TRBV11-1	NA	TRBJ2-1	CASSLSQGIYNEQFF
TRBV20-1	NA	TRBJ2-6	CSARSPGSIHSGANVLTF
TRBV6-5	NA	TRBJ2-1	CASSYSGSFEGNEQFF
TRBV6-5	NA	TRBJ2-4	CASSYRGGENIQYF
TRBV6-1	NA	TRBJ2-3	CASSETGPSTDTQYF
TRBV29-1	NA	TRBJ2-5	CSVSPRGWGETQYF
TRBV9	TRBD2	TRBJ2-1	CASSVVGSGISYNEQFF
TRBV20-1	NA	TRBJ2-7	CSARDRETASSREQYF
TRBV20-1	TRBD2	TRBJ2-3	CSARVLLGRENTDTQYF
TRBV28	NA	TRBJ2-2	CASRRPGTGELFF
TRBV20-1	NA	TRBJ2-7	CSASGRTSSYEQYF
TRBV5-1	TRBD2	TRBJ2-1	CASSLGTSGHEQFF
TRBV4-1	TRBD2	TRBJ2-1	CASSPGLAGWNEQFF
TRBV9	TRBD1	TRBJ2-7	CASSAEGQGASEQYF
TRBV20-1	TRBD2	TRBJ2-1	CSAEGFKGLAERSRGYNEQFF
TRBV20-1	TRBD2	TRBJ2-7	CSARELAGRYEQYF
TRBV5-5	TRBD1	TRBJ2-7	CASSSGQGRYEQYF
TRBV7-6	TRBD2	TRBJ2-5	CASSFIAGAQETQYF
TRBV5-1	NA	TRBJ2-6	CASSSTGFSSGANVLTF
TRBV29-1	NA	TRBJ2-1	CSVAGNNEQFF
TRBV10-3	TRBD1	TRBJ1-2	CAITMGQGFGYTF
TRBV28	NA	TRBJ2-7	CASSLSQGPWDEQYF